This section outlines one TCR beta chain sequence together with its context. What it binds is unknown. This sample was taken from a study of a mutant IDH1 vaccine in newly diagnosed glioma. General study findings and limits: Among patients, approximately 93% showed immune responses induced by the vaccine.

The data were produced by immunoSEQ multiplex PCR, yet TCRdb's version contains in-frame clones alone and is incomplete. The data contain approximately 82,000 clones, about 85% of them singletons. Time point specified: week 23, last vaccination. The content of each vaccine dose was 300 ug of mutant IDH1 20-mer peptide, and topical imiquimod accompanied it. Germline CDR1 reads SGHNT; CDR2 reads YYREEE (reference sequence). V was clipped by 2 bases and J by 5 bases, with 10 bases between them. The CDR3 covers 13 residues. The TCR sequence derives from a woman between 45 and 65 years old with glioma. The sample consisted of PBMCs, taken from a glioma patient whose treatment included an IDH1 peptide vaccine. V and J are TRBV5-4 and TRBJ2-5, with D perhaps given as TRBD1 or TRBD2 (5 bases each). In DNA, the CDR3 is TGTGCCAGCAGCTTAAAAGGGGAGGAGACCCAGTACTTC. Amino acid sequence: CASSLKGEETQYF.